These T cell receptor beta chains were read from a single sample in a study of T cell responses to AZD1222 COVID-19 vaccine. The data were produced by immunoSEQ multiplex PCR, yet TCRdb's version contains in-frame clones alone and is incomplete. The sample lists 50,000 to 75,000 clones; 80% to 90% were seen once. The sample was peripheral blood, taken 28 days after the second AZD1222 dose. The origin of the receptors is an adult who received the AZD1222 COVID-19 vaccine. CDR3s include the opening cysteine and the closing phenylalanine or tryptophan. A D gene is named only where the DNA matches it firmly. Expanded clones get a size class; other rows say once, few or many, or leave the size out.

.,.,TRBJ1-6,15,TRBV9,CASSVESLYNSPLHF,TGTGCCAGCAGCGTAGAGTCTCTCTATAATTCACCCCTCCACTTT
TRBD2,.,TRBJ2-7,16,TRBV5-1,CASSLALAGGDYEQYF,TGCGCCAGCAGCTTGGCACTAGCGGGAGGGGACTACGAGCAGTACTTC
.,.,TRBJ2-5,13,TRBV7-9,CASSPSGEETQYF,TGTGCCAGCAGCCCATCAGGGGAGGAGACCCAGTACTTC
TRBD2,.,TRBJ2-2,15,TRBV27,CASSFILAATGELFF,TGTGCCAGCAGTTTTATACTAGCGGCTACCGGGGAGCTGTTTTTT
.,.,TRBJ1-2,14,TRBV6-5,CASSYSISDYGYTF,TGTGCCAGCAGTTACTCGATATCGGACTATGGCTACACCTTC
TRBD1,.,TRBJ1-5,14,TRBV27,CASRGGQGTQPQHF,TGTGCCAGCAGGGGAGGACAGGGCACTCAGCCCCAGCATTTT
TRBD1,.,TRBJ1-5,15,TRBV2,CASSEEGQGFQPQHF,TGTGCCAGCAGTGAAGAGGGACAGGGTTTCCAGCCCCAGCATTTT
.,.,TRBJ1-3,18,TRBV7-8,CASSLKPQDRLSGNTIYF,TGTGCCAGCAGCTTAAAACCCCAAGACAGGCTCTCTGGAAACACCATATATTTT
.,.,TRBJ2-1,12,TRBV11-2,CASSLLNSEQFF,TGTGCCAGCAGCTTATTGAACAGTGAGCAGTTCTTC
.,.,TRBJ1-1,13,TRBV18,CASYLPNRGEAFF,TGTGCCAGTTATCTCCCGAATCGGGGTGAAGCTTTCTTT
.,.,TRBJ1-3,13,TRBV30,CAWSPGAKNTIYF,TGTGCCTGGAGTCCAGGGGCGAAAAACACCATATATTTT
.,.,TRBJ1-4,17,TRBV6-4,CASSDSSAGSTNEKLFF,TGTGCCAGCAGTGACTCGTCGGCAGGCTCCACTAATGAAAAACTGTTTTTT
.,.,TRBJ1-2,13,TRBV3-1/TRBV3-2,CASSQDHSRTNTF,TGTGCCAGCAGCCAAGATCACTCCCGGACAAACACCTTC
.,.,TRBJ2-7,15,TRBV9,CASSAHGTPTYEQYF,TGTGCCAGCAGCGCGCACGGGACGCCTACCTACGAGCAGTACTTC
.,.,TRBJ2-3,14,TRBV11-3,CASSREQGTDTQYF,TGTGCCAGCAGCCGAGAACAGGGCACAGATACGCAGTATTTT
TRBD1,.,TRBJ2-3,15,TRBV6-5,CASSSGTGATDTQYF,TGTGCCAGCAGTTCCGGGACAGGGGCCACAGATACGCAGTATTTT
.,.,TRBJ2-5,14,TRBV2,CASSVGTPQETQYF,TGTGCCAGCAGTGTCGGGACACCCCAAGAGACCCAGTACTTC
.,.,TRBJ2-7,12,TRBV12-3/TRBV12-4,CASRTLSYEQYF,TGTGCCAGCAGGACTCTCTCCTACGAGCAGTACTTC
.,few,TRBJ2-1,14,TRBV7-2,CASSTLQGRGEQFF,TGTGCCAGCAGCACCCTTCAGGGTCGGGGTGAGCAGTTCTTC
TRBD1,.,TRBJ1-5,13,TRBV11-2,CASSRQGGQPQHF,TGTGCCAGCAGCCGACAGGGCGGTCAGCCCCAGCATTTT
.,.,TRBJ1-4,15,TRBV28,CASSNTQVVGEKLFF,TGTGCCAGCAGTAACACCCAGGTAGTGGGTGAAAAACTGTTTTTT
TRBD1,.,TRBJ1-3,13,TRBV7-9,CAHPTGAGNTIYF,TGTGCCCATCCGACAGGGGCTGGAAACACCATATATTTT
TRBD2,.,TRBJ2-3,17,TRBV5-5,CASSLALTSGSADTQYF,TGTGCCAGCAGCTTGGCCCTGACTAGCGGGAGCGCAGATACGCAGTATTTT
.,.,TRBJ1-5,16,TRBV19,CASSPNGGALNQPQHF,TGTGCCAGTAGTCCGAACGGGGGGGCTTTAAATCAGCCCCAGCATTTT
.,.,TRBJ1-1,16,TRBV9,CASSPRPGTSSTEAFF,TGTGCCAGCAGCCCTCGCCCTGGGACAAGTTCCACTGAAGCTTTCTTT
TRBD1,.,TRBJ1-4,14,TRBV5-1,CASRDRVTNEKLFF,TGCGCCAGCAGGGACAGGGTAACTAATGAAAAACTGTTTTTT
.,.,TRBJ1-3,12,TRBV9,CASSAERGTIYF,TGTGCCAGCAGCGCGGAACGGGGCACCATATATTTT
.,.,TRBJ2-1,15,TRBV9,CASSVAFQDYNEQFF,TGTGCCAGCAGCGTAGCTTTCCAGGATTACAATGAGCAGTTCTTC
.,.,TRBJ1-6,15,TRBV6-1,CASSLTQGSGSPLHF,TGTGCCAGCAGTCTTACCCAGGGATCCGGTTCACCCCTCCACTTT
TRBD2,.,TRBJ2-2,15,TRBV27,CASSPAGAVGGELFF,TGTGCCAGCAGTCCAGCGGGAGCGGTGGGCGGGGAGCTGTTTTTT
TRBD1,.,TRBJ1-3,15,TRBV10-2,CASTGTAYSGNTIYF,TGCGCCAGCACTGGGACAGCCTACTCTGGAAACACCATATATTTT
TRBD2,.,TRBJ2-7,14,TRBV5-6,CASKTSGSSYEQYF,TGTGCCAGCAAGACTAGCGGGAGCTCCTACGAGCAGTACTTC
.,.,TRBJ2-7,11,TRBV14,CASSSISQQYF,TGTGCCAGCAGCTCTATTAGCCAGCAGTACTTC
TRBD1,.,TRBJ2-7,13,TRBV30,CAWSGQGSYEQYF,TGTGCCTGGAGTGGACAGGGTTCCTACGAGCAGTACTTC
TRBD1,.,TRBJ2-1,15,TRBV5-1,CASSRDRGEYNEQFF,TGCGCCAGCAGCCGGGACAGGGGTGAATACAATGAGCAGTTCTTC
.,.,TRBJ2-3,18,TRBV21-1,CASSKESMRKTNTDTQYF,TGTGCCAGCAGCAAAGAGTCGATGCGGAAAACTAACACAGATACGCAGTATTTT
.,.,TRBJ2-2,15,TRBV6-5,CASRGQRGSAGELFF,TGTGCCAGCCGGGGGCAGCGGGGAAGCGCCGGGGAGCTGTTTTTT
.,.,TRBJ2-2,13,TRBV5-4,CASSSQGRGELFF,TGTGCCAGCAGCTCACAGGGTCGCGGGGAGCTGTTTTTT
TRBD1,.,TRBJ1-5,14,TRBV6-4,CASSEQGMGQPQHF,TGTGCCAGCAGTGAACAGGGGATGGGTCAGCCCCAGCATTTT
.,.,TRBJ2-2,12,TRBV24-1,CATSDIPGELFF,TGTGCCACCAGTGACATTCCCGGGGAGCTGTTTTTT
.,.,TRBJ1-4,13,TRBV6-1,CASSEGLNEKLFF,TGTGCCAGCAGTGAGGGGCTTAATGAAAAACTGTTTTTT
.,.,TRBJ2-5,14,TRBV7-9,CASSLSGFQETQYF,TGTGCCAGCAGCTTAAGCGGCTTTCAAGAGACCCAGTACTTC
.,few,TRBJ1-6,19,TRBV10-2,CASSELGPGVGSYNSPLHF,TGCGCCAGCAGTGAGCTGGGACCGGGGGTGGGCTCCTATAATTCACCCCTCCACTTT
.,.,TRBJ1-2,13,TRBV2,CASSEGVEGSFTF,TGTGCCAGCAGTGAGGGGGTGGAGGGTAGTTTCACCTTC
.,.,TRBJ1-5,16,TRBV7-8,CASSSNRTVSNQPQHF,TGTGCCAGCAGCTCAAATCGGACAGTAAGCAATCAGCCCCAGCATTTT
.,.,TRBJ2-7,14,TRBV21-1,CASGLRDNSYEQYF,TGTGCCAGCGGCCTCCGGGACAACTCCTACGAGCAGTACTTC
TRBD2,.,TRBJ2-2,18,TRBV10-2,CASSRTSGGAGFGGELFF,TGCGCCAGCAGTAGAACTAGCGGGGGGGCCGGGTTCGGCGGGGAGCTGTTTTTT
.,.,TRBJ2-7,12,TRBV3-1/TRBV3-2,CASSTDAYGQYF,TGTGCCAGCAGCACGGATGCCTACGGGCAGTACTTC
.,.,TRBJ1-1,13,TRBV12-3/TRBV12-4,CASTKTQGTEAFF,TGTGCCAGCACCAAAACCCAGGGCACTGAAGCTTTCTTT
TRBD1,.,TRBJ1-5,14,TRBV19,CASPSPTGDQPQHF,TGTGCCAGCCCTTCTCCGACAGGGGATCAGCCCCAGCATTTT
TRBD1,.,TRBJ1-1,15,TRBV19,CASRAPYRGNTEAFF,TGTGCCAGTAGAGCCCCTTACAGGGGGAACACTGAAGCTTTCTTT
.,.,TRBJ1-1,14,TRBV6-5,CASRLPGRDTEAFF,TGTGCCAGCAGGCTCCCCGGGAGGGACACTGAAGCTTTCTTT